The source of this T cell receptor beta chain is a study of graft-versus-host responses after intestinal transplantation (dated by TCRdb to the early 2020s). With respect to the entire study: Multivisceral, liver-intestinal, or isolated intestinal transplants were received by the recipients. Of the 20 to 25 intestinal transplant recipients enrolled in the cohort, one of whom was a retransplant, a few patients without pretransplant specimens were excluded. Bulk TCR-beta CDR3 sequencing was used to track graft-versus-host and host-versus-graft alloreactive T cell clones in the graft, circulation and bone marrow after intestinal transplantation. To identify alloreactive clones, pre-transplant mixed lymphocyte reaction products were sequenced and then compared with unstimulated pre-transplant donor and recipient T cells. Rather than going through the commercial service, samples from three later patients were sequenced in-house on an Illumina MiSeq and processed with MiXCR. A peak of at least 4% donor T cells among recipient peripheral blood mononuclear cells was the definition used for donor T cell macrochimerism. Every recipient was given anti-thymocyte globulin induction, followed by around three years of maintenance tacrolimus and steroids.

Interpreted using the paper, the time point label stands for: cells obtained before transplantation from donor or recipient. CD3+CD4+ and CD3+CD8+ populations were FACS-sorted from unstimulated pre-transplant donor and recipient cells taken from spleen or lymph nodes. With regard to this clone: The antigen it binds to is not known. No quality values exist for individual bases; no much larger clone is one base distant.

General conclusions and limits of the study: GvH clones turned up in recipient bone marrow, with some appearing earlier in ileal mucosa or blood, a pattern consistent with an intestinal mucosal origin. High GvH to HvG T cell clonal ratios were observed in the allografts of patients with donor T cell macrochimerism. The conclusions were limited by the relatively low number and heterogeneity of the intestinal transplant patients. Early after transplant, peak levels of circulating GvH clones were associated with declines in HvG clones.

Library creation used the immunoSEQ multiplex PCR assay. For most patients, genomic DNA was isolated with the Qiagen DNeasy Blood and Tissue Kit and sent frozen to Adaptive Biotechnologies for TCR sequencing. Adaptive Biotechnologies carried out high-throughput TCR-beta CDR3 sequencing of genomic DNA for most patients. In the paper's pipeline: TCR sequencing data were retrieved from Adaptive's ImmunoSEQ software for about 17 patients, whereas a few other patients were processed with MiXCR and VDJtools. CD4 versus CD8 sorting errors were corrected by removing sequences found in both subsets at a frequency ratio below 5:1. CDR3 nucleotide sequences shared between donor and recipient were removed because their origin could not be assigned. To be classed as alloreactive, a clone needed at least 2-fold expansion over unstimulated cells and a minimum CFSE-low frequency of 0.002% (template counts) or 0.001% (read counts). Clones were considered mappable if detected in sequenced pre-transplant spleen, lymph node, or MLR CFSE-low populations of the donor or recipient. The cumulative frequency of alloreactive clones was calculated as a percentage of all sequences, weighted by copy number. Held by TCRdb, this immuneACCESS table contains in-frame sequences only and omits some clones. Under half of the omission traces to an unresolved V gene where checked; the cause of the rest is unknown. That table supplies the V and J calls and clone size; D and trimming were determined from the DNA. This sample gives tens of thousands of clones in total; roughly nine tenths of them show up just once. The top ten clonotypes cover 0.5% to 0.8% of the sample.

Sequencing was performed on unstimulated CD4+ T cells sorted from spleen or lymph node cells, taken before transplant. The sequence was obtained from a human donor who was the organ donor for an intestinal transplant.

The CDR3 sequence is CASSRGGPTGGSGAQYF. Here is the DNA: TGTGCCAGCAGTAGGGGAGGACCGACAGGGGGCTCTGGGGCCCAGTACTTC. The chain links TRBV2 with TRBJ2-5; 10 middle bases align to TRBD1. In the germline V gene, CDR1 corresponds to SNHLY and CDR2 to FYNNEI. From the cysteine up to the phenylalanine, the CDR3 has a length of 17 residues. Only the CDR3 DNA is retained, 51 bases long and in frame from the first base. For this chain, trimming is 5 bases at the V end and 9 bases at the J end, and the number of junction bases without a gene match is 18.